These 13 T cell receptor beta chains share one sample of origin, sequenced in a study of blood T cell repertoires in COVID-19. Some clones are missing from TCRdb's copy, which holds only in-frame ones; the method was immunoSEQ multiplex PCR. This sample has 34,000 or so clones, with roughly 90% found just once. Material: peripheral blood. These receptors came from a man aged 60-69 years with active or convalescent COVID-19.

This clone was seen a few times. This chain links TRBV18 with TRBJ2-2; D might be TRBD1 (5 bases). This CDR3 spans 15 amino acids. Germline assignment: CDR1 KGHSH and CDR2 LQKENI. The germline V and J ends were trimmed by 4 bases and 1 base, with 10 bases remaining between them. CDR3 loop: CASSLAGWNTGELFF. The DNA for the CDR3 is TGTGCCAGCTCACTGGCAGGGTGGAACACCGGGGAGCTGTTTTTT. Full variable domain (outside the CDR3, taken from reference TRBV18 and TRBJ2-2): NAGVMQNPRHLVRRRGQEARLRCSPMKGHSHVYWYRQLPEEGLKFMVYLQKENIIDESGMPKERFSAEFPKEGPSILRIQQVVRGDSAAYFCASSLAGWNTGELFFGEGSRLTVL.

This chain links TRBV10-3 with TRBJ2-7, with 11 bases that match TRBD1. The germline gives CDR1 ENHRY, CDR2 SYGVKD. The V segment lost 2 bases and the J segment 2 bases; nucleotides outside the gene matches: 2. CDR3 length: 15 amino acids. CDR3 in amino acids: CAISEGGQGAYEQYF. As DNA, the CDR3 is TGTGCCATCAGTGAGGGGGGACAGGGGGCCTACGAGCAGTACTTC.

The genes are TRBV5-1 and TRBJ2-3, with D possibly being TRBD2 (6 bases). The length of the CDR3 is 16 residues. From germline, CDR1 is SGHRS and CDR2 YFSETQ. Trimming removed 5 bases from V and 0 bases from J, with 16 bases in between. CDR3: CASSFRLDTSTDTQYF. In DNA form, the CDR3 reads TGCGCCAGCAGTTTTCGACTAGATACTAGCACAGATACGCAGTATTTT.

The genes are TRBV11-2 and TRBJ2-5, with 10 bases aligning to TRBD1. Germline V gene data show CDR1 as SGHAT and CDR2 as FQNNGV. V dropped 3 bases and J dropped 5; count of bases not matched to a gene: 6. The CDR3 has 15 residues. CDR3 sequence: CASSFSTGGAETQYF. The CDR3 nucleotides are TGTGCCAGCAGCTTTTCGACAGGGGGCGCGGAGACCCAGTACTTC.

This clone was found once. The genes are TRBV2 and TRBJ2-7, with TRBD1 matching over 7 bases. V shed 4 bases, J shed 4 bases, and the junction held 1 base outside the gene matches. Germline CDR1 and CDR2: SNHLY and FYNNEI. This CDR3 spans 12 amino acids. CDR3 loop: CASSGDSYEQYF. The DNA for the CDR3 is TGTGCCAGCAGTGGGGACAGTTACGAGCAGTACTTC. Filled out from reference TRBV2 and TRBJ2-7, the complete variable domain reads EPEVTQTPSHQVTQMGQEVILRCVPISNHLYFYWYRQILGQKVEFLVSFYNNEISEKSEIFDDQFSVERPDGSNFTLKIRSTKLEDSAMYFCASSGDSYEQYFGPGTRLTVT.

CDR3 DNA sequence: TGTGCCAGCAGCCAAAGGACATCTGGAAACACCATATATTTT. Amino acid sequence: CASSQRTSGNTIYF. The rearrangement joins TRBV3-1 (or the pseudogene TRBV3-2) to TRBJ1-3; maybe TRBD1 (5 bases). Per the germline V gene, CDR1 is LGHDT and CDR2 is YNNKEL (reference sequence). The CDR3 covers 14 residues. V lost 2 bases, J lost 1 base, and 6 bases lay in between.

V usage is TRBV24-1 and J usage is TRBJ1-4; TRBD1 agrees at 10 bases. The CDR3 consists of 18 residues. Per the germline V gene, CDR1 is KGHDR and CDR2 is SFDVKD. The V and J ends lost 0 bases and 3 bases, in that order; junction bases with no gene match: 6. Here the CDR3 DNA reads TGTGCCACCAGTGATTTGCTGGGACAGGGGCCTGCTAATGAAAAACTGTTTTTT. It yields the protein CATSDLLGQGPANEKLFF.

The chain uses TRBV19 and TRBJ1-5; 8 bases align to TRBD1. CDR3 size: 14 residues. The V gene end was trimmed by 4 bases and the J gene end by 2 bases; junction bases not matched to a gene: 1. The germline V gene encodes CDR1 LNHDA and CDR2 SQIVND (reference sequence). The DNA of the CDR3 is TGTGCCAGTAGTACAGGGGGCGGCAATCAGCCCCAGCATTTT. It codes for CASSTGGGNQPQHF. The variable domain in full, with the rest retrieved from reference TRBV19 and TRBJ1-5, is DGGITQSPKYLFRKEGQNVTLSCEQNLNHDAMYWYRQDPGQGLRLIYYSQIVNDFQKGDIAEGYSVSREKKESFPLTVTSAQKNPTAFYLCASSTGGGNQPQHFGDGTRLSIL.

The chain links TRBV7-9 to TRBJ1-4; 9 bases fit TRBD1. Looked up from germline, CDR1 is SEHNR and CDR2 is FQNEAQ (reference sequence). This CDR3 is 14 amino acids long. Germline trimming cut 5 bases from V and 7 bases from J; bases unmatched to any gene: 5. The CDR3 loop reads CASSRRDRVEKLFF. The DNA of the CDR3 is TGTGCCAGCAGCCGCCGGGACAGGGTTGAAAAACTGTTTTTT. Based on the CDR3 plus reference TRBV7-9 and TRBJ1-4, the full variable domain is DTGVSQNPRHKITKRGQNVTFRCDPISEHNRLYWYRQTLGQGPEFLTYFQNEAQLEKSRLLSDRFSAERPKGSFSTLEIQRTEQGDSAMYLCASSRRDRVEKLFFGSGTQLSVL.

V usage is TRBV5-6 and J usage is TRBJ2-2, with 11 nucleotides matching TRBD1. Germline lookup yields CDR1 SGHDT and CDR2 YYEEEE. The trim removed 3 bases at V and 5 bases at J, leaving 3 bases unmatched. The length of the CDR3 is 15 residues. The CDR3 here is CASSWDRGMTGELFF. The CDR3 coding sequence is TGTGCCAGCAGCTGGGACAGGGGGATGACCGGGGAGCTGTTTTTT.

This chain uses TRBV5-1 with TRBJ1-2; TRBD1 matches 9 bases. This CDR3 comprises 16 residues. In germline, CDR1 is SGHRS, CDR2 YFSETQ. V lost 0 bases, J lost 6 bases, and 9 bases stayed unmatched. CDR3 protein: CASSLDRGQGDDGYTF. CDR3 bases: TGCGCCAGCAGCTTGGACAGGGGGCAAGGTGATGATGGCTACACCTTC.

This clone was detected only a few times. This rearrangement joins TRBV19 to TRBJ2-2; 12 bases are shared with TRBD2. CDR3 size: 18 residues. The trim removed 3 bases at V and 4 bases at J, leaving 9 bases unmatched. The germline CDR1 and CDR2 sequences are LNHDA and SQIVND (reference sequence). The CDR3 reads CASSMALAGGPSTGELFF. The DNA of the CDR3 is TGTGCCAGTAGTATGGCCCTAGCGGGGGGGCCGAGCACCGGGGAGCTGTTTTTT.

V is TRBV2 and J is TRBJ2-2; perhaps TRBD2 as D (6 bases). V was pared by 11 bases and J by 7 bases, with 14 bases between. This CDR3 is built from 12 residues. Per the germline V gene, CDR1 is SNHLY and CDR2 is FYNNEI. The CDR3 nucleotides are TGTGCCGGACGGGAGAACGGCGGGGAGCTGTTTTTT. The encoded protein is CAGRENGGELFF.